Shown below are 22 T cell receptor beta chains from a single sample sequenced in a study of blood T cell repertoires in COVID-19. Sequencing used immunoSEQ multiplex PCR; TCRdb keeps in-frame clones, though not all of them. The sample shows hundreds of thousands of clones, about four fifths of them seen only once. Sequencing was carried out using peripheral blood. The receptors were gathered from a woman of 80 years or more with COVID-19, enrolled during active disease.

The chain couples TRBV24-1 to TRBJ2-1; D is possibly TRBD2 (5 bases). Per germline, CDR1 KGHDR and CDR2 SFDVKD. With 4 bases removed from V and 11 bases from J, the gap between germline ends came to 11 bases. This CDR3 region has 12 residues. As DNA, the CDR3 is TGTGCCACCAGTGACCCACTAGGTAAGCAGTTCTTC. It yields the protein CATSDPLGKQFF.

The chain combines TRBV3-1 (or the pseudogene TRBV3-2) with TRBJ1-2; D not certain. Looked up from germline, CDR1 is LGHDT and CDR2 is YNNKEL (reference sequence). The germline V and J ends were trimmed by 3 bases and 5 bases, with 4 bases remaining between them. The CDR3 spans 11 residues. In nucleotides, the CDR3 is TGTGCCAGCAGCCACGGGTATGGCTACACCTTC. Translating it yields CASSHGYGYTF.

The rearrangement joins TRBV3-1 (or the pseudogene TRBV3-2) to TRBJ2-6; TRBD2 is a possible D gene (5 bases). CDR3 length: 16 residues. Germline V CDR1 and CDR2: LGHDT, YNNKEL (reference sequence). V was cut by 1 base and J by 1 base, with 8 bases left in between. As DNA, the CDR3 is TGTGCCAGCAGCCAAGGGAGGAGTTCTGGGGCCAACGTCCTGACTTTC. This translates into CASSQGRSSGANVLTF.

The chain employs TRBV2 and TRBJ1-1; tentative D call: TRBD1 (6 bases). Germline CDR1 is SNHLY and CDR2 is FYNNEI. The length of the CDR3 is 14 residues. Trimming removed 4 bases at V and 4 bases at J, with 13 bases between. CDR3 nucleotide sequence: TGTGCCAGCAGTGGCTTGACAGGCCCCACTGAAGCTTTCTTT. Protein: CASSGLTGPTEAFF.

This clone was picked up a small number of times. This chain joins TRBV28 and TRBJ1-5; 11 positions match TRBD1. With V trimmed by 6 bases and J by 1 base, 8 bases remained unmatched. CDR3 length: 17 amino acids. The germline V gene has CDR1 MDHEN and CDR2 SYDVKM. CDR3 in amino acids: CASSRYGQGASNQPQHF. CDR3 DNA: TGTGCCAGCAGCCGCTACGGACAGGGGGCGAGCAATCAGCCCCAGCATTTT.

The chain joins TRBV27 to TRBJ2-3, with D possibly being TRBD2 (5 bases). The CDR3 is 16 amino acids. CDR1 and CDR2 from the germline V gene are MNHEY and SMNVEV (reference sequence). V gave up 5 bases and J gave up 3 bases, with 18 bases separating them. As DNA, the CDR3 is TGTGCCAGCAGTCCGCAGGATGGGCGAGGGACAGATACGCAGTATTTT. Its translation is CASSPQDGRGTDTQYF.

The chain combines TRBV4-2 with TRBJ1-5; D remains ambiguous. Germline V gives CDR1 LGHNA, CDR2 YNFKEQ. The CDR3 consists of 16 residues. V was pared by 1 base and J by 2 bases, with 12 bases between. CDR3 coding DNA: TGTGCCAGCAGCCAAGGAAATGGTGTAGGCAATCAGCCCCAGCATTTT. It encodes CASSQGNGVGNQPQHF.

The chain joins TRBV6-2 or TRBV6-3 to TRBJ2-7, with D perhaps matching TRBD1 (8 bases). Per germline, CDR1 MNHEY and CDR2 SVGEGT. Deletions cut 5 bases from V and 5 bases from J, with 19 bases between. This CDR3 has 15 residues. CDR3 in amino acids: CASSPDRAGVDEQYF. CDR3 coding DNA: TGTGCCAGCAGTCCGGACAGGGCGGGAGTGGACGAGCAGTACTTC.

The chain employs TRBV6-1 and TRBJ2-2, with TRBD2 matching 9 bases. The CDR3 runs 15 residues. The germline V gene has CDR1 MNHNS and CDR2 SASEGT. V shed 1 base and J 6 bases; nucleotides not matched to a gene: 3. In DNA form, the CDR3 reads TGTGCCAGCAGTGAAGTGAGCGGGGGGTCCGGGGAGCTGTTTTTT. Protein sequence: CASSEVSGGSGELFF.

This clone came up a few times. The CDR3 DNA reads TGTGCCAGCGGGCTACTAGCGTCCAATGAGCAGTTCTTC. Amino acids: CASGLLASNEQFF. This sequence joins TRBV14 and TRBJ2-1; 7 nucleotides line up with TRBD2. CDR1 SGHDN and CDR2 FVKESK come from the germline V gene. V trimming: 8 bases; J trimming: 6 bases; junction bases outside the gene matches: 7. This CDR3 comprises 13 residues. Using reference TRBV14 and TRBJ2-1 for the parts outside the CDR3, the full variable domain is EAGVTQFPSHSVIEKGQTVTLRCDPISGHDNLYWYRRVMGKEIKFLLHFVKESKQDESGMPNNRFLAERTGGTYSTLKVQPAELEDSGVYFCASGLLASNEQFFGPGTRLTVL.

The chain links TRBV5-1 to TRBJ2-5; D call uncertain. Germline CDR1 reads SGHRS; CDR2 reads YFSETQ. The CDR3 sequence is 14 residues long. Trimming left V 2 bases short and J 5 bases short, with 13 bases between. The CDR3 here is CASSFTGAGETQYF. In DNA form, the CDR3 reads TGCGCCAGCAGCTTCACTGGAGCCGGGGAGACCCAGTACTTC.

This clone was detected once. The rearrangement links TRBV29-1 to TRBJ1-5; D is perhaps TRBD1 (6 bases). The CDR3 runs to 14 residues. The germline gives CDR1 SQVTM, CDR2 ANQGSEA. Trimming left V 4 bases short and J 3 bases short, with 13 bases between. The CDR3 is CSVAGTGFNQPQHF. The CDR3 DNA is TGCAGCGTTGCGGGTACAGGGTTCAATCAGCCCCAGCATTTT.

The V call is TRBV27, the J call TRBJ1-5; a weak D match, TRBD1 (6 bases). The CDR3 extends over 12 amino acids. Trimming removed 6 bases from V and 11 bases from J, with 14 bases in between. Germline V gene lookup returns CDR1 MNHEY and CDR2 SMNVEV (reference sequence). The CDR3 region has the DNA TGTGCCAGCAGCTCCCTCCAGGGGACCCAGCATTTT. Protein sequence: CASSSLQGTQHF.

The rearrangement uses TRBV5-5 and TRBJ2-1, with 9 positions matching TRBD2. This CDR3 is built from 16 residues. With 0 bases clipped from V and 2 bases from J, the junction kept 3 bases outside the gene matches. Germline V gene data show CDR1 as SGHKS and CDR2 as YYEKEE (reference sequence). This CDR3 reads CASSLEAGGTYNEQFF. The CDR3 nucleotides are TGTGCCAGCAGCTTGGAGGCGGGAGGGACCTACAATGAGCAGTTCTTC.

The rearrangement uses TRBV11-3 and TRBJ2-2; D gene ambiguous. The germline gives CDR1 SGHNT, CDR2 YENEEA. This CDR3 comprises 12 residues. The V end was cut by 5 bases, the J end by 3 bases, with 4 bases between. This chain's CDR3 is CASSRDTGELFF. The CDR3 DNA reads TGTGCCAGCAGCCGAGACACCGGGGAGCTGTTTTTT.

This clone was counted once. The V gene is TRBV5-1, the J gene TRBJ1-1; TRBD1 aligns across 7 bases. Per germline, CDR1 SGHRS and CDR2 YFSETQ. J was trimmed by 1 base and V by 0 bases; bases with no gene match: 3. CDR3 size: 15 residues. CDR3 sequence reads: CASSLGQGSNTEAFF. The CDR3 bases are TGCGCCAGCAGCTTGGGACAGGGATCGAACACTGAAGCTTTCTTT.

The chain uses TRBV6-5 and TRBJ1-1; tentative D call: TRBD1 (5 bases). The germline V gene encodes CDR1 MNHEY and CDR2 SVGAGI. Trimming removed 2 bases at V and 3 bases at J, with 16 bases between. The CDR3 runs to 16 residues. For the CDR3, the DNA is TGTGCCAGCAGTTACGGCAGGGCACGGGTGGACACTGAAGCTTTCTTT. Its translation: CASSYGRARVDTEAFF.

This sequence joins TRBV6-5 and TRBJ1-1, with TRBD1 as a possible D gene (6 bases). V lost 6 bases and J 7 bases, leaving 15 bases between the germline ends. Germline V CDR1 and CDR2: MNHEY, SVGAGI. The CDR3 consists of 13 residues. The CDR3 DNA follows: TGTGCCAGCAGCGGGTGGGGGGGCTTTGAAGCTTTCTTT. Translation gives CASSGWGGFEAFF.

The V and J genes are TRBV24-1 and TRBJ1-3, with TRBD1 as a possible D gene (5 bases). Germline V gene data show CDR1 as KGHDR and CDR2 as SFDVKD. This CDR3 has 16 amino acids. V was trimmed by 9 bases and J by 0 bases, leaving 17 bases between them. The DNA for the CDR3 is TGTGCCACCTCCGGCGGGGGAAGAGCCTCTGGAAACACCATATATTTT. It specifies CATSGGGRASGNTIYF.

The sample holds a few counts of this clone. The genes are TRBV5-1 and TRBJ2-4; 10 bases align to TRBD1. The CDR3 is made up of 14 amino acids. The V and J ends lost 4 bases and 8 bases, in that order; junction bases with no gene match: 6. Germline-derived CDR1 and CDR2 are SGHRS and YFSETQ. The DNA for the CDR3 is TGCGCCAGCAGCCTGGGACAGGGGAGGGACATTCAGTACTTC. Its protein is CASSLGQGRDIQYF.

The rearrangement uses TRBV9 and TRBJ1-4; tentative D call: TRBD1 (6 bases). The V gene lost 4 bases and the J gene lost 6 bases, with 16 bases spanning the gap. The germline gives CDR1 SGDLS, CDR2 YYNGEE. This CDR3 region has 15 residues. The CDR3 reads CASSPRDTRYEKLFF. CDR3 coding DNA: TGTGCCAGCAGCCCCCGGGACACACGATATGAAAAACTGTTTTTT. The full variable domain, with the rest looked up from reference TRBV9 and TRBJ1-4, is DSGVTQTPKHLITATGQRVTLRCSPRSGDLSVYWYQQSLDQGLQFLIQYYNGEERAKGNILERFSAQQFPDLHSELNLSSLELGDSALYFCASSPRDTRYEKLFFGSGTQLSVL.

V usage is TRBV9 and J usage is TRBJ1-3; D gene unclear. Germline V gives CDR1 SGDLS, CDR2 YYNGEE. V lost 7 bases and J 3 bases, leaving 17 bases between the germline ends. This CDR3 region has 15 residues. The CDR3, as DNA: TGTGCCAGCGGCGGGTGGCTTGGAGATGGAAACACCATATATTTT. This codes for CASGGWLGDGNTIYF.